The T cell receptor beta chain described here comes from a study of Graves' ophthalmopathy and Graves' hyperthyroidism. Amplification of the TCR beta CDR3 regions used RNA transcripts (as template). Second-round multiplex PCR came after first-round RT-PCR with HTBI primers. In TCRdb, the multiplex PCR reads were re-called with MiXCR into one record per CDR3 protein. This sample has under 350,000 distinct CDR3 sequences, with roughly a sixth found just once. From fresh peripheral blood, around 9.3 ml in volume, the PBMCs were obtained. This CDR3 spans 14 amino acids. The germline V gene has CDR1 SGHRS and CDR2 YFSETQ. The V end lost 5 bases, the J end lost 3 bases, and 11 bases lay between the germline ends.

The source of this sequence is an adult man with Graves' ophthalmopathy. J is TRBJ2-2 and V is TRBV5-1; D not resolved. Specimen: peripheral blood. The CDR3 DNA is TGCGCCAGCAGGGAGCAGGTGGACACCGGGGAGCTGTTTTTT. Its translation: CASREQVDTGELFF. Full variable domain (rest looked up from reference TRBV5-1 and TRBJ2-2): KAGVTQTPRYLIKTRGQQVTLSCSPISGHRSVSWYQQTPGQGLQFLFEYFSETQRNKGNFPGRFSGRQFSNSRSEMNVSTLELGDSALYLCASREQVDTGELFFGEGSRLTVL.